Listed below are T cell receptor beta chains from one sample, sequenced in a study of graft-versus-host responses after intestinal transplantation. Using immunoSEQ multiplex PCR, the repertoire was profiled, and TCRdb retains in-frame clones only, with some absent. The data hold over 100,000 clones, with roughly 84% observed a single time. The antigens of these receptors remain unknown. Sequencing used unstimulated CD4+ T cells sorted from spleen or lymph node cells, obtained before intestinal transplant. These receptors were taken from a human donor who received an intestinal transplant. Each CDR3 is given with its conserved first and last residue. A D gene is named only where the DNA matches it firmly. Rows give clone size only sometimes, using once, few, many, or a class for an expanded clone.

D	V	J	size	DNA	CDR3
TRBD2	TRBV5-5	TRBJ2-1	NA	TGTGCCAGCAGCTTGGGTGGGGCGGGGGGATCGGATGAGCAGTTCTTC	CASSLGGAGGSDEQFF
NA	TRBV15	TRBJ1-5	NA	TGTGCCACCAGCATGCGGGGTAATCAGCCCCAGCATTTT	CATSMRGNQPQHF
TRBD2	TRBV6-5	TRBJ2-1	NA	TGTGCCAGCAGTTACTCTAGCGGGAGCTCCTACAATGAGCAGTTCTTC	CASSYSSGSSYNEQFF
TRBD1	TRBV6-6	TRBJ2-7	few	TGTGCCAGCAGGGGGACAGGGATCGAGCAGTACTTC	CASRGTGIEQYF
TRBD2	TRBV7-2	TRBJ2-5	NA	TGTGCCAGCAGCTTGGGACTAGTCCAAGAGACCCAGTACTTC	CASSLGLVQETQYF
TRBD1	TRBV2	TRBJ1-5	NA	TGTGCCAGCAGTGAAAGAAGGACGGGACAGCCATATCATCAGCCCCAGCATTTT	CASSERRTGQPYHQPQHF
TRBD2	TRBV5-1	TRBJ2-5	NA	TGCGCCAGCAGCATCTTAGCGGGGGGTACCCAAGAGACCCAGTACTTC	CASSILAGGTQETQYF
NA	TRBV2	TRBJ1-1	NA	TGTGCCAGCCGGATCCCAATTAGGTCGAACACTGAAGCTTTCTTT	CASRIPIRSNTEAFF
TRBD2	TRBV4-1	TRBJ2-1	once	TGCGCCAGCAGCCCGAGGGGACTAGCGGGGTTGAGCTCCTACAATGAGCAGTTCTTC	CASSPRGLAGLSSYNEQFF
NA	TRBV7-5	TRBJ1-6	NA	TGTGTCAGAAGCCTAGACAGGGGGCCGGGATCACCCCTCCACTTT	CVRSLDRGPGSPLHF
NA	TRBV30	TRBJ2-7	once	TGTGCCTGGAGGACCGCCGTCCATCCGAAGTCGGTTTACGAGCAGTACTTC	CAWRTAVHPKSVYEQYF
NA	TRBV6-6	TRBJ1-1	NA	TGTGCCAGCAGCCGCGACGGTGGAGCTTTCTTT	CASSRDGGAFF
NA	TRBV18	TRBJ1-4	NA	TGTGCCAGCTCAGACCAAGGGTCTACGAGGGGAACTAATGAAAAACTGTTTTTT	CASSDQGSTRGTNEKLFF
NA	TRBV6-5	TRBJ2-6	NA	TGTGCCTGCGCGTGGGGGCCCCGTGGGGCCAACGTCCTGACTTTC	CACAWGPRGANVLTF
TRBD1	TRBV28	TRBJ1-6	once	TGTGCCAGCAGTTTGGGACAGGGGACAACTAATTCACCCCTCCACTTT	CASSLGQGTTNSPLHF
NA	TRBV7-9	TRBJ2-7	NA	TGTGCCAGCAGCGTCAGGACCTACGAGCAGTACTTC	CASSVRTYEQYF
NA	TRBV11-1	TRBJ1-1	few	TGTGCCAGCAGCTTTAGGCAGACTGAAGCTTTCTTT	CASSFRQTEAFF
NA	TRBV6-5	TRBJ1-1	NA	TGTGCCAGCAAACAGGGTGTCGCTGAAGCTTTCTTT	CASKQGVAEAFF
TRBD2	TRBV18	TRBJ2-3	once	TGTGCCAGCTCGTACACTAGCGGGTGGATGGAAGATACGCAGTATTTT	CASSYTSGWMEDTQYF
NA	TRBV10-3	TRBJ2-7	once	TGTGCCGTCAAATCCGGGACACCCTCCTACGAGCAGTACTTC	CAVKSGTPSYEQYF
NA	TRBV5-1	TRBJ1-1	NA	TGCGCCAGCAGCTTGGGGCAGTACACTGAAGCTTTCTTT	CASSLGQYTEAFF
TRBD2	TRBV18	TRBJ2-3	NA	TGTGCCACCCGCAAGCGGGAAACCTCAGATACGCAGTATTTT	CATRKRETSDTQYF
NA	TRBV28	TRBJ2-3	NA	TGTGCCAGCAGCTCCCCCACTAGGGAGAGAACAGATACGCAGTATTTT	CASSSPTRERTDTQYF
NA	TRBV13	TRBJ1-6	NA	TGTGCCAGCGGACTGAATAATTCACCCCTCCACTTT	CASGLNNSPLHF
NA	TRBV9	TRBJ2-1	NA	TGTGCCAGCAGCGTAGCTTTAGGGCACCTGGGGTACAATGAGCAGTTCTTC	CASSVALGHLGYNEQFF
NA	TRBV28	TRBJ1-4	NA	TGTGCCAGCAGTCCCCGGGTGGAAAAACTGTTTTTT	CASSPRVEKLFF